This TCR beta chain was sequenced in a study of T cell repertoires in ileal Crohn's disease. Study-level information: From the resection specimen's proximal margin, biopsies were taken as MI.

The germline gives CDR1 SGHTA, CDR2 FQGNSA. The length of the CDR3 is 13 residues. V lost 4 bases and J 6 bases, leaving 13 bases between the germline ends. Method: immunoSEQ multiplex PCR; TCRdb's copy keeps in-frame clones and lacks some. Of some 5,000 clones listed, roughly 84% are singletons. Time point reported: proximal margin of the surgical specimen (macroscopically non-inflamed). This chain connects TRBV7-2 to TRBJ2-7; tentatively, D is TRBD1 (7 bases). Sequenced: ileal tissue. The sequence was collected from an adult with Crohn's disease. CDR3 sequence (DNA): TGTGCCAGCAGCTCACTCCAGGGGGGCGAGCAGTACTTC. As protein: CASSSLQGGEQYF.